This TCR beta chain was sequenced during a study of identical twins. Study-level results: Excess low generation probability was seen in twin-shared out-of-frame alpha sequences. Carriage of fewer insertions was seen in abundant cord blood beta clonotypes, whereas memory repertoires showed none. Models predicted less out-of-frame TCR alpha sharing in monozygotic twins than was found.

A universal primer site was added by template switching, and unique molecular identifiers were carried by the cDNA. TCRdb called the 5' RACE reads again in MiXCR, with one record for every CDR3 protein. Of 1.5 million to 2 million distinct CDR3 sequences in the sample, less than 40% were seen once. V gave up 1 base and J gave up 2 bases, with 14 bases separating them. The CDR3 is made up of 16 amino acids. On this clonotype: Its antigen is not identified.

Sequencing used cord blood. V usage is TRBV12-3 or TRBV12-4 and J usage is TRBJ2-5; the D is unclear. The origin of this receptor is a newborn girl in good health. The CDR3 region is CASSLGWTLLQETQYF. The CDR3 region has the DNA TGTGCCAGCAGTTTAGGATGGACCCTCCTTCAAGAGACCCAGTACTTC.